Reported below is one T cell receptor (beta chain). Its antigen is currently unknown. Generated by immunoSEQ multiplex PCR, the TCRdb table keeps only in-frame clones and is missing some. This table has about 51,000 clones, roughly 90% appearing once. The sample belongs to a study of graft-versus-host responses after intestinal transplantation. At the level of the study: Recipients had transplants, and these were multivisceral, liver-intestinal, or isolated intestinal.

Overall study findings and caveats: The authors found GvH clones in recipient marrow, some appearing first in ileum or blood. Clonal ratios of graft-versus-host to host-versus-graft in allografts were high for patients exhibiting graft-donor T cell macrochimerism.

The starting material was unstimulated CD4+ T cells sorted from spleen or lymph node cells, obtained before transplant. The receptor comes from a human donor who was the organ donor for an intestinal transplant.

Here the CDR3 DNA reads TGTGCCAGCAGTTACGGGCAGATTTATCATGATTACGAGCAGTACTTC. Translating gives CASSYGQIYHDYEQYF. V gene TRBV6-5 combines with J gene TRBJ2-7; D is uncertain. Germline CDR1 reads MNHEY; CDR2 reads SVGAGI. The length of the CDR3 is 16 residues. Trimming removed 2 bases at V and 4 bases at J, with 18 bases between.